The 25 T cell receptor beta chains below were found in one sample sequenced in a study of Graves' ophthalmopathy and Graves' hyperthyroidism. CDR3 regions of TCR beta were amplified from RNA transcripts. RT-PCR in the first round used HTBI primers; a second-round multiplex PCR followed. MiXCR, applied by TCRdb to the multiplex PCR reads, yields one record per CDR3 protein. The sample includes around 470,000 distinct CDR3 sequences, under 15% of them seen just once. Material: blood. The receptors were sampled from a woman in her 30s with Graves' ophthalmopathy.

This clonotype was seen a handful of times. The chain joins TRBV30 to TRBJ2-7, with D perhaps TRBD1 (6 bases). The V end lost 2 bases, the J end lost 5 bases, and 13 bases lay between the germline ends. The CDR3 is 13 amino acids. Germline CDR1 is GTSNPN and CDR2 is SVGIG (reference sequence). CDR3 region: CAWSWQGSHEQYF. The CDR3 nucleotides read TGTGCCTGGAGTTGGCAGGGGAGCCACGAGCAGTACTTC.

In regard to this clonotype: At one end the junction does not follow the germline gene, possibly because of a read error. This chain links TRBV5-1 with TRBJ2-7, with 9 bases identical to TRBD2. Germline V gene lookup returns CDR1 SGHRS and CDR2 YFSETQ. The CDR3 is 13 amino acids. As DNA, the CDR3 is TGCGCCAACAGCATTAGCGGGAGTAGCGAGCAGTACTTC. It translates to CANSISGSSEQYF.

This clonotype was seen at least ten times. An end of the junction differs from the germline gene, which may be a read error. The rearrangement joins TRBV20-1 to TRBJ1-1; 7 bases are shared with TRBD1. The CDR3 totals 15 residues. Germline values: CDR1 DFQATT, CDR2 SNEGSKA (reference sequence). The CDR3 is CSARNPLGQNPEAFF. The CDR3 DNA sequence: TGCAGTGCTAGAAATCCCCTGGGACAGAACCCTGAAGCTTTCTTT.

This clonotype was recorded at least ten times. Compared with germline, one end of the junction differs, possibly owing to a read error. The chain combines TRBV13 with TRBJ1-2; D gene uncertain. From germline, CDR1 is PRHDT and CDR2 FYEKMQ (reference sequence). The CDR3 runs to 15 residues. The CDR3 here is CASNLNRLRSYGYTF. CDR3 coding DNA: TGTGCCAGCAACTTAAACCGGCTAAGGAGCTATGGCTACACCTTC.

For this clonotype: A much larger clonotype is one base distant, so this may be a read error. The J gene is TRBJ1-1, the V gene TRBV7-9, with a weak D call TRBD1 (5 bases). Deletions cut 5 bases from V and 11 bases from J, with 21 bases between. The CDR3 covers 14 residues. Germline V gene lookup returns CDR1 SEHNR and CDR2 FQNEAQ (reference sequence). CDR3 in amino acids: CASSVSGSGRDAFF. CDR3 bases: TGTGCCAGCAGCGTCTCGGGGTCAGGGCGGGATGCTTTCTTT.

Many counts were recorded for this clonotype. The V and J genes are TRBV2 and TRBJ2-5, with D possibly matching TRBD2 (5 bases). Per germline, CDR1 SNHLY and CDR2 FYNNEI. V lost 8 bases, J lost 5 bases, and 12 bases lay in between. The CDR3 is made up of 12 amino acids. CDR3 sequence: CASAWEKETQYF. In DNA form, the CDR3 reads TGTGCCAGCGCGTGGGAGAAGGAGACCCAGTACTTC.

This clonotype was recorded many times. The chain couples TRBV11-2 to TRBJ2-2; D gene ambiguous. V was clipped by 4 bases and J by 2 bases, with 17 bases between them. The CDR3 consists of 17 residues. The germline V gene has CDR1 SGHAT and CDR2 FQNNGV. Written as DNA, the CDR3 is TGTGCCAGCAGCTCAATGGCTGGAGCTATTAACACCGGGGAGCTGTTTTTT. Translating gives CASSSMAGAINTGELFF. Variable domain in full (rest from reference TRBV11-2 and TRBJ2-2): EAGVAQSPRYKIIEKRQSVAFWCNPISGHATLYWYQQILGQGPKLLIQFQNNGVVDDSQLPKDRFSAERLKGVDSTLKIQPAKLEDSAVYLCASSSMAGAINTGELFFGEGSRLTVL.

This clonotype appeared many times. The V call is TRBV5-5, the J call TRBJ2-5; D is perhaps TRBD1 or TRBD2 (5 bases each). CDR3 length equals 14 residues. Trimming removed 9 bases at V and 0 bases at J, with 15 bases between. Germline assignment: CDR1 SGHKS and CDR2 YYEKEE (reference sequence). The CDR3 region is CATASGADQETQYF. In nucleotides, the CDR3 is TGTGCCACGGCCTCCGGGGCGGACCAAGAGACCCAGTACTTC.

This clonotype was seen many times. The V gene is TRBV6-5, the J gene TRBJ1-5; no clear D. CDR3 size: 13 residues. Germline CDR1 MNHEY, CDR2 SVGAGI. The V gene lost 4 bases and the J gene lost 3 bases, with 7 bases spanning the gap. For the CDR3, the DNA is TGTGCCAGCAGTTTCGACACCAATCAGCCCCAGCATTTT. Translated, it gives CASSFDTNQPQHF.

In its sample, this clonotype was seen many times. V usage is TRBV7-9 and J usage is TRBJ2-7; D unclear. Germline V lookup: CDR1 SEHNR, CDR2 FQNEAQ (reference sequence). The V end was cut by 5 bases, the J end by 6 bases, with 14 bases between. This CDR3 spans 13 amino acids. DNA of the CDR3: TGTGCCAGCAGCCGCCTCCCACGGAGCGAGCAGTACTTC. Protein sequence: CASSRLPRSEQYF.

This clonotype was observed many times. This chain links TRBV6-1 with TRBJ2-6; no reliable D call. The CDR3 runs 13 residues. V was clipped by 11 bases and J by 2 bases, with 10 bases between them. Germline assignment: CDR1 MNHNS and CDR2 SASEGT. The DNA for the CDR3 is TGTGCCGTCGCTCGGGCTGGGGCCAACGTCCTGACTTTC. Its protein is CAVARAGANVLTF.

The chain has TRBV24-1 and TRBJ2-5; the D gene could be TRBD1 or TRBD2 (5 bases each). CDR1 KGHDR and CDR2 SFDVKD come from the germline V gene. The CDR3 is 15 residues long. Between the trimmed V and J ends, which lost 5 bases and 1 base, there was a span of 13 bases. The CDR3 nucleotides are TGTGCCACCAGTGGCGAACGGGGCTTCCAAGAGACCCAGTACTTC. The encoded protein is CATSGERGFQETQYF.

This clonotype was seen only a few times. The genes are TRBV6-5 and TRBJ2-7, with TRBD1 matching 9 bases. Trimming removed 2 bases from V and 5 bases from J; junction bases left unmatched: 4. CDR1 is MNHEY, CDR2 SVGAGI, per germline. This CDR3 is 14 amino acids long. The CDR3 DNA reads as TGTGCCAGCAGTTACGGGACAGGGTCCCACGAGCAGTACTTC. This codes for CASSYGTGSHEQYF.

The table lists this clonotype with many counts. V and J are TRBV6-1 and TRBJ1-1; D call uncertain. CDR1 is MNHNS and CDR2 is SASEGT in the germline V gene. The CDR3 is 16 amino acids. V dropped 2 bases and J dropped 1 base, with 14 bases sitting between them. The CDR3 here is CASSERVGIANTEAFF. CDR3 DNA sequence: TGTGCCAGCAGTGAACGTGTAGGGATTGCGAACACTGAAGCTTTCTTT.

This clonotype was recorded many times. The rearrangement joins TRBV30 to TRBJ1-1; D remains ambiguous. CDR1 and CDR2 (germline): GTSNPN, SVGIG (reference sequence). CDR3 length: 13 residues. The V end was cut by 5 bases, the J end by 3 bases, with 13 bases between. In DNA form, the CDR3 reads TGTGCCTGGGGACTACAGAGGCACACTGAAGCTTTCTTT. Its translation: CAWGLQRHTEAFF.

This clonotype was seen many times. The CDR3 here is CASSFYPTGRINTEAFF. The CDR3 DNA is TGTGCCAGCAGTTTTTACCCGACAGGGCGAATTAATACTGAAGCTTTCTTT. J is TRBJ1-1 and V is TRBV12-3 or TRBV12-4; 7 bases fit TRBD1. Trimming removed 3 bases from V and 5 bases from J; junction bases left unmatched: 15. This CDR3 has 17 amino acids.

This clonotype has ten or more counts. The V and J genes are TRBV19 and TRBJ1-5; TRBD1 might be the D (5 bases). CDR3 size: 15 residues. Germline V gives CDR1 LNHDA, CDR2 SQIVND (reference sequence). Trimming shortened V by 7 bases and J by 7 bases, and 20 bases separated the two germline ends. The CDR3: CASTPWEGIGQPQHF. Written as DNA, the CDR3 is TGTGCCAGTACCCCCTGGGAGGGGATCGGACAGCCCCAGCATTTT. The complete variable domain, with remaining parts taken from reference TRBV19 and TRBJ1-5, reads DGGITQSPKYLFRKEGQNVTLSCEQNLNHDAMYWYRQDPGQGLRLIYYSQIVNDFQKGDIAEGYSVSREKKESFPLTVTSAQKNPTAFYLCASTPWEGIGQPQHFGDGTRLSIL.

The table lists this clonotype with many counts. The chain joins TRBV6-5 to TRBJ2-2; tentatively, D is TRBD2 (5 bases). The CDR3 runs 15 residues. Germline V gives CDR1 MNHEY, CDR2 SVGAGI. V was trimmed by 4 bases and J by 2 bases, leaving 11 bases between them. The CDR3 DNA is TGTGCCAGCAGTTTGGACTCAATTAACACCGGGGAGCTGTTTTTT. Its protein product is CASSLDSINTGELFF.

This clonotype showed up many times. The rearrangement links TRBV7-8 to TRBJ2-7, with D possibly called TRBD1 or TRBD2 (5 bases each). Trimming took 1 base from V and 0 from J, leaving 19 bases between them. This CDR3 is built from 18 residues. Looked up from germline, CDR1 is SGHVS and CDR2 is FQNEAQ. The CDR3 DNA reads TGTGCCAGCAGCTTAGTGGGGCTAAGCGGCAGCCCCTCCTACGAGCAGTACTTC. It translates to CASSLVGLSGSPSYEQYF.

The chain combines TRBV19 with TRBJ2-2; TRBD1 agrees at 9 bases. CDR3 length equals 14 residues. V was clipped by 6 bases and J by 6 bases; unmatched bases: 5. Germline V gives CDR1 LNHDA, CDR2 SQIVND (reference sequence). CDR3 in DNA: TGTGCCAGTAGGGCACAGGGGGCCCCCGGGGAGCTGTTTTTT. It encodes CASRAQGAPGELFF. Supplemented by reference TRBV19 and TRBJ2-2, the full variable domain reads DGGITQSPKYLFRKEGQNVTLSCEQNLNHDAMYWYRQDPGQGLRLIYYSQIVNDFQKGDIAEGYSVSREKKESFPLTVTSAQKNPTAFYLCASRAQGAPGELFFGEGSRLTVL.

Many counts were recorded for this clonotype. The rearrangement uses TRBV20-1 and TRBJ1-5, with D perhaps TRBD1 (6 bases). V was cut by 0 bases and J by 7 bases, with 16 bases left in between. Germline CDR1 reads DFQATT; CDR2 reads SNEGSKA (reference sequence). The CDR3 is 15 amino acids. CDR3 region: CSAREQGHFRQPQHF. CDR3 bases: TGCAGTGCTAGAGAACAGGGACACTTCAGGCAGCCCCAGCATTTT.

At least ten counts were recorded for this clonotype. This chain connects TRBV3-1 to TRBJ1-5, with D perhaps TRBD1 (5 bases). Per germline, CDR1 LGHDT and CDR2 YNNKEL (reference sequence). Trimming removed 0 bases from V and 6 bases from J, with 6 bases in between. This CDR3 is 13 amino acids long. The CDR3 reads CASSQEGRQPQHF. CDR3 coding DNA: TGTGCCAGCAGCCAAGAGGGGCGTCAGCCCCAGCATTTT.

This clonotype was recorded at least ten times. J is TRBJ2-5 and V is TRBV6-5; TRBD2 might be the D (6 bases). Germline V gene sequence: CDR1 MNHEY, CDR2 SVGAGI. Between the trimmed V and J ends, which lost 2 bases and 2 bases, there was a span of 9 bases. The CDR3 sequence is 14 residues long. The CDR3 region is CASSYDGTQETQYF. Here the CDR3 DNA reads TGTGCCAGCAGTTACGACGGGACTCAAGAGACCCAGTACTTC.

To note about this clonotype: A much larger clonotype is one base distant, so this may be a read error. V and J are TRBV15 and TRBJ2-2; possible D gene TRBD2, 9 bases. The germline V gene encodes CDR1 LNHNV and CDR2 YYDKDF (reference sequence). The CDR3 extends over 18 amino acids. The CDR3 coding sequence is TGTGCCACCAGTAGAGGGACTAGCAGGGGGCGTAACACCGGGGAGCTGTTTTTT. This translates into CATSRGTSRGRNTGELFF.

Ten or more counts support this clonotype. The V gene is TRBV20-1, the J gene TRBJ2-5, with 7 bases matching TRBD1. V lost 1 base to trimming and J lost 4 bases; unmatched junction nucleotides: 6. The germline V gene encodes CDR1 DFQATT and CDR2 SNEGSKA (reference sequence). This CDR3 comprises 14 residues. CDR3 DNA sequence: TGCAGTGCTAGAGGGGACAGTCAGGGAGAGACCCAGTACTTC. This sequence encodes CSARGDSQGETQYF.